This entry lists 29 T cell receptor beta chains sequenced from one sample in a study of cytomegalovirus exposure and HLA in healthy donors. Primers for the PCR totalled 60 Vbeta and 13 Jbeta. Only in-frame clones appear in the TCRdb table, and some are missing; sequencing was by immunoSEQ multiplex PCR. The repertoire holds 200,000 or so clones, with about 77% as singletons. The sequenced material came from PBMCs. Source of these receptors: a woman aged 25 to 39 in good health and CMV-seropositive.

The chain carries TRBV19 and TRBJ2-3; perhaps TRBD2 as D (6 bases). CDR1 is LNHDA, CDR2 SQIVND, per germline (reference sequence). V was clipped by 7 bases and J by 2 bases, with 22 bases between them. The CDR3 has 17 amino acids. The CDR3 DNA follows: TGTGCCAGTAACTCCCCCCTAGGTGGACTATTCACAGATACGCAGTATTTT. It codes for CASNSPLGGLFTDTQYF. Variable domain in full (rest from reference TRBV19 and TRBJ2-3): DGGITQSPKYLFRKEGQNVTLSCEQNLNHDAMYWYRQDPGQGLRLIYYSQIVNDFQKGDIAEGYSVSREKKESFPLTVTSAQKNPTAFYLCASNSPLGGLFTDTQYFGPGTRLTVL.

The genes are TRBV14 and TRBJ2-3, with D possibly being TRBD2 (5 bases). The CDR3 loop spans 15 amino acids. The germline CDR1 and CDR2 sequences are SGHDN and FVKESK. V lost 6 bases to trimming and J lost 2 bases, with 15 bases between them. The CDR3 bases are TGTGCCAGCAGTTACGGAGGACGTTCCACAGATACGCAGTATTTT. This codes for CASSYGGRSTDTQYF.

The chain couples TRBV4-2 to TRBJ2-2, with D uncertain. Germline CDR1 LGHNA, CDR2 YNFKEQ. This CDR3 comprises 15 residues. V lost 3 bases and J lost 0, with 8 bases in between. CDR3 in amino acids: CASSQGQPNTGELFF. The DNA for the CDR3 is TGTGCCAGCAGCCAGGGCCAGCCGAACACCGGGGAGCTGTTTTTT.

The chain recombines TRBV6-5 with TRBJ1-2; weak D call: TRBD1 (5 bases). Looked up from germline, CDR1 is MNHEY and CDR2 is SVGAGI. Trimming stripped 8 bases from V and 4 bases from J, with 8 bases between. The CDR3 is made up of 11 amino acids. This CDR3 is CASLGAYGYTF. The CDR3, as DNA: TGTGCCAGCTTAGGGGCCTATGGCTACACCTTC.

The CDR3 DNA is TGTGCCAGCAGTGAAGGGGGCAGAAATCAGCCCCAGCATTTT. Protein sequence: CASSEGGRNQPQHF. The chain has TRBV6-1 and TRBJ1-5; the D gene is possibly TRBD1 (5 bases). Per the germline V gene, CDR1 is MNHNS and CDR2 is SASEGT. The CDR3 spans 14 residues. V dropped 1 base and J dropped 4 bases, with 8 bases sitting between them.

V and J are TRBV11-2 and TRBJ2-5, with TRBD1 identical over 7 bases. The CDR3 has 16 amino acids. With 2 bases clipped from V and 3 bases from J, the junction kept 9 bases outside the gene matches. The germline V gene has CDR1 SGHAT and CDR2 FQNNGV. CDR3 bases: TGTGCCAGCAGCTTAAGTCTGAGGGGGCGGGAAGAGACCCAGTACTTC. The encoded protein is CASSLSLRGREETQYF.

Here the CDR3 DNA reads TGCGCCAGCAGCTTAGTGGGGCTCGGTGGCTACACCTTC. The encoded protein is CASSLVGLGGYTF. This chain joins TRBV5-1 and TRBJ1-2, with D possibly matching TRBD1 (5 bases). The V gene's germline CDR1 is SGHRS and CDR2 YFSETQ. V was trimmed by 2 bases and J by 7 bases, leaving 12 bases between them. CDR3 length equals 13 residues.

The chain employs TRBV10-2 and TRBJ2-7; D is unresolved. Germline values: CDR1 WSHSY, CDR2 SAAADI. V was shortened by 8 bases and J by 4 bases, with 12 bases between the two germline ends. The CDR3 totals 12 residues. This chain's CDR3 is CASQTPQYEQYF. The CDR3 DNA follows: TGCGCCAGCCAGACTCCCCAGTACGAGCAGTACTTC.

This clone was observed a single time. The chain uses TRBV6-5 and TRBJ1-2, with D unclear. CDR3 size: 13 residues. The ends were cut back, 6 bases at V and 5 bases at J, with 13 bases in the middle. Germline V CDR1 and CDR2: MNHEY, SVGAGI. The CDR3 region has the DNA TGTGCCAGCAGCCCCGGGAATATTTATGGCTACACCTTC. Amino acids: CASSPGNIYGYTF.

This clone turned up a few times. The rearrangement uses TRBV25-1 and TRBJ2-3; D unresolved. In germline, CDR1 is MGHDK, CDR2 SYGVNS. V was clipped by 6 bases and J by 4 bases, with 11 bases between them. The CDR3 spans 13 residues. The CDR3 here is CASRSRVPDTQYF. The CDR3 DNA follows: TGTGCCAGCAGAAGTAGAGTCCCAGATACGCAGTATTTT.

CDR3 sequence: CASSWGTNLYEQYF. Here the CDR3 DNA reads TGCGCCAGCAGCTGGGGGACTAACCTCTACGAGCAGTACTTC. The chain joins TRBV5-1 to TRBJ2-7, with 7 bases that match TRBD2. The CDR3 is made up of 14 amino acids. J was trimmed by 3 bases and V by 3 bases; bases with no gene match: 6. CDR1 and CDR2 (germline): SGHRS, YFSETQ.

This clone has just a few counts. CDR3 amino acids: CASSPMETQYF. In DNA form, the CDR3 reads TGTGCCAGCAGCCCCATGGAGACCCAGTACTTC. The rearrangement uses TRBV7-2 and TRBJ2-5; D gene ambiguous. Between the trimmed V and J ends, which lost 5 bases and 5 bases, there was a span of 6 bases. CDR1 SGHTA and CDR2 FQGNSA come from the germline V gene. The CDR3 extends over 11 amino acids.

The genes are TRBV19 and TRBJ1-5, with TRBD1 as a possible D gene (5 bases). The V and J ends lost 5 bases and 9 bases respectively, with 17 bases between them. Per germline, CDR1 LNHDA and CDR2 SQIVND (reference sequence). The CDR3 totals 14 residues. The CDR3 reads CASSPGTVNSPQHF. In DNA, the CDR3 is TGTGCCAGTAGTCCAGGGACTGTGAACTCGCCCCAGCATTTT.

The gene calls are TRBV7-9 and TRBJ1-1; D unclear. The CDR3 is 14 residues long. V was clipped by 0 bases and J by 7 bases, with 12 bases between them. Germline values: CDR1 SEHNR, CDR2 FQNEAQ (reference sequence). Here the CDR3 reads CASSLAARTNEAFF. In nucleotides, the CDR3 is TGTGCCAGCAGCTTAGCAGCTCGCACGAATGAAGCTTTCTTT.

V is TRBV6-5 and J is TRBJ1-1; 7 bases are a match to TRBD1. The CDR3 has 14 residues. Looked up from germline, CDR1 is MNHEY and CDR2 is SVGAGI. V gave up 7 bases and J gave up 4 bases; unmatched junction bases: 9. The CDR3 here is CASTARGFSTEAFF. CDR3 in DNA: TGTGCCAGCACCGCCAGGGGGTTCAGCACTGAAGCTTTCTTT.

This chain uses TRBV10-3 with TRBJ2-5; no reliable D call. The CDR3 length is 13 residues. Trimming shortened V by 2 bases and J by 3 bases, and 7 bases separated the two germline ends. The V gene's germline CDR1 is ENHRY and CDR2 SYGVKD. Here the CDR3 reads CAISEGSKETQYF. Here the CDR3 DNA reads TGTGCCATCAGTGAGGGTAGCAAAGAGACCCAGTACTTC.

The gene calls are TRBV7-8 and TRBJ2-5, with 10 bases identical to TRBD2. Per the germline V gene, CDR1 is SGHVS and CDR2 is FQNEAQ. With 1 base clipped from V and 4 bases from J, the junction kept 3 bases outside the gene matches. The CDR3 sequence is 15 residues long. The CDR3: CASSLGASGGETQYF. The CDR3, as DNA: TGTGCCAGCAGCTTAGGGGCTAGCGGGGGAGAGACCCAGTACTTC.

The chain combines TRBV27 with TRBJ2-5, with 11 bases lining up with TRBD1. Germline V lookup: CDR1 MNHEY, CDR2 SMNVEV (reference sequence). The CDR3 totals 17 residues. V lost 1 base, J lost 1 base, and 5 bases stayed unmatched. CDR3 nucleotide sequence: TGTGCCAGCAGTTTATTCGGGACAGGGGGTTTCCAAGAGACCCAGTACTTC. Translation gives CASSLFGTGGFQETQYF.

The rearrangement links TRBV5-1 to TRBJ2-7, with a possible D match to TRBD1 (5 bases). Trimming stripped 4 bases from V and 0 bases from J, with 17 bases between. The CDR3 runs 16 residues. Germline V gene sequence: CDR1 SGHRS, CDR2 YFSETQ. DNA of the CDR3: TGCGCCAGCAGCCCACAGGTGACGGCGAGCTCCTACGAGCAGTACTTC. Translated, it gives CASSPQVTASSYEQYF.

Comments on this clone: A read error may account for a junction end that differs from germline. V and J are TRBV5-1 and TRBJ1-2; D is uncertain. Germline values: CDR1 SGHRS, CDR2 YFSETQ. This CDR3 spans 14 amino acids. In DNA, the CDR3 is TGCGCCAGCAGCTTTGATCCGGGTAGGCCCTCTACCGACTTC. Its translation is CASSFDPGRPSTDF.

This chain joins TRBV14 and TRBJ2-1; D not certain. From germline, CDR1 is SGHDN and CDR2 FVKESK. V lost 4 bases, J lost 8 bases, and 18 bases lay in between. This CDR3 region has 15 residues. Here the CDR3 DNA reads TGTGCCAGCAGCCCCGACTTCGAGGCAAATGATGAGCAGTTCTTC. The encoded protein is CASSPDFEANDEQFF.

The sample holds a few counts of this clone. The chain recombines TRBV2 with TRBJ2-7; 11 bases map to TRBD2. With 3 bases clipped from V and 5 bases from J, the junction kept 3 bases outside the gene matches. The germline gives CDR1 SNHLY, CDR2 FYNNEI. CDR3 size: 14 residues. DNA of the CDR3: TGTGCCAGCAGTGAGATAGCGGGAGGGGACGAGCAGTACTTC. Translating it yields CASSEIAGGDEQYF.

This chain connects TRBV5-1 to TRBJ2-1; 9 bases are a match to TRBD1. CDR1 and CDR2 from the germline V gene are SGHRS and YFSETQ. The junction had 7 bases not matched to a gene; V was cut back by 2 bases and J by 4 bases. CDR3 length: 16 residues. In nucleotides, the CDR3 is TGCGCCAGCAGCTTTTTTACGGGACAGGGTTACAATGAGCAGTTCTTC. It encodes CASSFFTGQGYNEQFF.

The CDR3 is CATSRDLRDRESGEQFF. The CDR3 DNA sequence: TGTGCCACCAGCAGAGATCTAAGAGACAGGGAGTCTGGTGAGCAGTTCTTC. The V call is TRBV15, the J call TRBJ2-1, with 7 bases that match TRBD1. Trimming removed 0 bases from V and 9 bases from J; junction bases left unmatched: 14. Germline lookup yields CDR1 LNHNV and CDR2 YYDKDF (reference sequence). This CDR3 is 17 amino acids long.

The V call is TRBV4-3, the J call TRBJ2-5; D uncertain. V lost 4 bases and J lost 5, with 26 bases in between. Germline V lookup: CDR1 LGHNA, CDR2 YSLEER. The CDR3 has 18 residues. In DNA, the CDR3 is TGCGCCAGCAGCCCTAGTGGCCTTACACTAAACATCGTGGAGACCCAGTACTTC. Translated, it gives CASSPSGLTLNIVETQYF.

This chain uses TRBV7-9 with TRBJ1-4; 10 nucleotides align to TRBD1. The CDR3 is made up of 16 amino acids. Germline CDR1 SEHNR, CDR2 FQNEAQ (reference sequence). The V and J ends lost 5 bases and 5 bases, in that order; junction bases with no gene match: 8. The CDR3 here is CASSEQTGGLNEKLFF. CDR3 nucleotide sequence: TGTGCCAGCAGCGAGCAGACAGGGGGCCTCAATGAAAAACTGTTTTTT.

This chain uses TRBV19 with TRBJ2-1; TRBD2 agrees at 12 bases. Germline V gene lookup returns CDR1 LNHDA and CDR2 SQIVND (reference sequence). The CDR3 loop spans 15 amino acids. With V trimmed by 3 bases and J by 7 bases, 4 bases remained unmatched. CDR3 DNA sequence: TGTGCCAGTAGTATGCGACTAGCGGGGGAAAATGAGCAGTTCTTC. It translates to CASSMRLAGENEQFF.

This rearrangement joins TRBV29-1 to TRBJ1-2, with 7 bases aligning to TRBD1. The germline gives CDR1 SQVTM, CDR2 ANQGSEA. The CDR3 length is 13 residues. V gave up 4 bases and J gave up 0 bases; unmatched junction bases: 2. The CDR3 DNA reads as TGCAGCGTTGGGACAGGTCCTAACTATGGCTACACCTTC. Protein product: CSVGTGPNYGYTF.

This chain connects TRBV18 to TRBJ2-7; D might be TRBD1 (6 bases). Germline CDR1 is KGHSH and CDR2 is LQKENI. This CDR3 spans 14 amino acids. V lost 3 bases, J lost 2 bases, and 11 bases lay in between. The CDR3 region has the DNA TGTGCCAGCTCACCTCGGACAGACACCTACGAGCAGTACTTC. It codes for CASSPRTDTYEQYF.